This T cell receptor beta chain emerged from a study of blood T cell repertoires in COVID-19. TCRdb's table, derived via immunoSEQ multiplex PCR, lists solely in-frame clones and lacks some. The sample holds around 200,000 clones, more than 70% seen once. From germline, CDR1 is GTSNPN and CDR2 SVGIG (reference sequence). Germline trimming cut 2 bases from V and 1 base from J; bases unmatched to any gene: 3. This CDR3 is 14 amino acids long. This TCR was recovered from a man aged 45-65 years with active or convalescent COVID-19. This chain joins TRBV30 and TRBJ1-1; 8 bases are a match to TRBD1. Sequences were obtained from peripheral blood. CDR3 amino acids: CAWSWTGRNTEAFF. The DNA for the CDR3 is TGTGCCTGGAGTTGGACAGGGAGGAACACTGAAGCTTTCTTT.